This T cell receptor (beta chain) was sequenced for a study of blood T cell repertoires in COVID-19. The overall study: COVID-19 samples from acute and convalescent phases originated in the United States, Italy and Spain. Nucleic acid was either cDNA or gDNA, and it came from T cells, B-cell-depleted T cells, or PBMCs.

Original processing methods: Reference gene primer amplification gave nucleated cell count estimates. TCRdb's table, derived via immunoSEQ multiplex PCR, lists solely in-frame clones and lacks some. From that table come the V and J calls and clone size; the DNA was used to work out D and trimming. The sample contains 150,000 to 200,000 clones, around 83% of which appear only once. CDR1 is SNHLY and CDR2 is FYNNEI in the germline V gene. This CDR3 is built from 13 residues. Trimming removed 6 bases at V and 15 bases at J, with 21 bases between. The chain couples TRBV2 to TRBJ2-1; possible D gene TRBD2, 6 bases. The sequencing sample was made of peripheral blood. The clonotype was recovered from a woman aged 40 to 50 with acute or convalescent COVID-19. CDR3 residues: CASRAAGRTVGFF. CDR3 nucleotide sequence: TGTGCCAGCAGAGCCGCGGGGCGGACCGTGGGGTTCTTC. The whole variable domain, filled in from reference TRBV2 and TRBJ2-1, reads EPEVTQTPSHQVTQMGQEVILRCVPISNHLYFYWYRQILGQKVEFLVSFYNNEISEKSEIFDDQFSVERPDGSNFTLKIRSTKLEDSAMYFCASRAAGRTVGFFGPGTRLTVL.